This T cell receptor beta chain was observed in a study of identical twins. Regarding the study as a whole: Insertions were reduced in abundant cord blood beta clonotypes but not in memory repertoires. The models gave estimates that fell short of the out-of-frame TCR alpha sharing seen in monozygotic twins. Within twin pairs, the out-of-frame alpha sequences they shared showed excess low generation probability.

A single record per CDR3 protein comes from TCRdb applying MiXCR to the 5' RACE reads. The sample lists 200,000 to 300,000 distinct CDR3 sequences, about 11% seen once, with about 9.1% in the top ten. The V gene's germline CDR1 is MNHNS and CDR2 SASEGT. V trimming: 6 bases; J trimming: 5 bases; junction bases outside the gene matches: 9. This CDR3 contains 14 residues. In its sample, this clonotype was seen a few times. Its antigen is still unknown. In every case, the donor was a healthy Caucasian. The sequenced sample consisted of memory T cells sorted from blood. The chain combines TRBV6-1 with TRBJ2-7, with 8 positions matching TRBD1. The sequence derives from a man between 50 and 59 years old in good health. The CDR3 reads CASRVDRGGNEQYF. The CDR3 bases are TGTGCCAGCAGGGTCGACAGGGGCGGCAACGAGCAGTACTTC.